This TCR beta chain was observed in a study of blood T cell repertoires in COVID-19. Study summary: Sites across the United States, Italy and Spain contributed samples from acute and convalescent COVID-19.

Original data processing: Estimates of nucleated cell counts were drawn from the amplification of reference gene primers. Assay: immunoSEQ multiplex PCR; the TCRdb copy retains only in-frame clones and omits some. V, J and clone size were drawn from that table, and D and trimming were deduced from the DNA. The sample includes approximately 450,000 clones, around nine tenths of them seen just once. The junction had 2 bases not matched to a gene; V was cut back by 8 bases and J by 2 bases. The germline gives CDR1 LNHDA, CDR2 SQIVND (reference sequence). The CDR3 loop spans 14 amino acids. The chain combines TRBV19 with TRBJ2-7; 14 bases are a match to TRBD2. Material: PBMCs or T cells enriched from blood (not recorded which). This clonotype originated in a young woman with acute COVID-19. CDR3 protein: CASGTSGRPYEQYF. CDR3 sequence (DNA): TGTGCCAGTGGGACTAGCGGGAGACCCTACGAGCAGTACTTC.